A selection of T cell receptor beta chains follows, all from one sample in a study of Ad26.COV2.S vaccination and SARS-CoV-2 variants. The method was immunoSEQ multiplex PCR; TCRdb's version includes in-frame clones alone and lacks a portion of them. This table has some 390,000 clones, 75% to 90% appearing once. Sequencing was performed on peripheral blood, taken in a trial of Ad26.COV2.S vaccine versus placebo. Receptors originate from a person aged 18-60 years who received the Ad26.COV2.S COVID-19 vaccine or a placebo. Both conserved end residues are part of each CDR3. The D gene is left open where the match is weak. Where a row states a size, it is once, few, many or the class of an expanded clone; other rows omit it.

TRBJ1-2,.,TRBV7-2,.,CASSPSSDINGYTF,TGTGCCAGCAGCCCCTCCTCGGACATTAATGGCTACACCTTC
TRBJ2-7,.,TRBV12-3/TRBV12-4,.,CASSSEGYYEQYF,TGTGCCAGCAGTTCCGAGGGCTACTACGAGCAGTACTTC
TRBJ2-1,.,TRBV4-2,TRBD2,CASSQRASSGRQDEQFF,TGTGCCAGCAGCCAGAGAGCCTCTAGCGGGAGACAGGATGAGCAGTTCTTC
TRBJ2-1,once,TRBV19,.,CASSITAGNEQFF,TGTGCCAGTAGTATAACGGCCGGCAATGAGCAGTTCTTC
TRBJ2-3,.,TRBV28,TRBD2,CASGRLAGDITDTQYF,TGTGCCAGCGGAAGACTAGCGGGAGATATCACAGATACGCAGTATTTT
TRBJ1-5,.,TRBV2,.,CASSGSRTSNQPQHF,TGTGCCAGCAGTGGGAGTAGGACTAGCAATCAGCCCCAGCATTTT
TRBJ2-5,.,TRBV19,.,CASSTGFQETQYF,TGTGCCAGTAGTACAGGGTTCCAAGAGACCCAGTACTTC
TRBJ1-2,once,TRBV6-5,.,CASREQGRVGYTF,TGTGCCAGCCGAGAACAGGGTAGAGTCGGCTACACCTTC
TRBJ2-2,.,TRBV7-9,TRBD2,CASRRLAGRAGELFF,TGTGCCAGCAGACGACTAGCGGGGCGAGCCGGGGAGCTGTTTTTT
TRBJ1-5,.,TRBV21-1,.,CASSPRNGTASNQPQHF,TGTGCCAGCAGCCCCCGGAACGGGACAGCGAGCAATCAGCCCCAGCATTTT
TRBJ2-3,.,TRBV9,.,CASSVAVGDTQYF,TGTGCCAGCAGCGTAGCGGTGGGAGATACGCAGTATTTT
TRBJ2-7,.,TRBV6-5,TRBD1,CASRARDRGSYEQYF,TGTGCCAGCAGGGCCAGGGACAGGGGATCCTACGAGCAGTACTTC
TRBJ1-1,.,TRBV3-1/TRBV3-2,.,CASSPLGTEAFF,TGTGCCAGCAGCCCCCTCGGTACTGAAGCTTTCTTT
TRBJ2-5,.,TRBV5-1,TRBD2,CASSLVTGGQETQYF,TGCGCCAGCAGCTTGGTAACGGGAGGCCAAGAGACCCAGTACTTC
TRBJ1-6,few,TRBV28,TRBD1,CASSLTGGFSPLHF,TGTGCCAGCAGTCTAACAGGGGGCTTTTCACCCCTCCACTTT
TRBJ2-7,.,TRBV5-1,TRBD2,CASSPTLGSGNTYEQYF,TGCGCCAGCAGCCCTACCCTAGGTAGCGGGAACACCTACGAGCAGTACTTC
TRBJ2-7,.,TRBV18,TRBD1,CASSRIQGANYEQYF,TGTGCCAGCTCCCGGATCCAGGGGGCTAACTACGAGCAGTACTTC
TRBJ2-1,.,TRBV7-2,.,CASSLTPTRYNEQFF,TGTGCCAGCAGCCTTACCCCGACTAGGTACAATGAGCAGTTCTTC
TRBJ1-3,.,TRBV28,.,CASSPGTPGNTIYF,TGTGCCAGCAGTCCCGGGACGCCGGGAAACACCATATATTTT
TRBJ2-1,.,TRBV2,TRBD1,CASSFTGAYNEQFF,TGTGCCAGCAGTTTTACAGGGGCCTACAATGAGCAGTTCTTC
TRBJ2-7,.,TRBV30,.,CAWSVHRGLGLEQYF,TGTGCCTGGAGTGTACATCGAGGTCTAGGTCTCGAGCAGTACTTC
TRBJ2-1,.,TRBV27,.,CASSFLDRTYNEQFF,TGTGCCAGCAGTTTCCTTGACAGAACCTACAATGAGCAGTTCTTC
TRBJ2-7,.,TRBV7-3,.,CASSLIAPAGTMSYEQYF,TGTGCCAGCAGCTTAATTGCCCCAGCGGGCACGATGTCCTACGAGCAGTACTTC
TRBJ2-2,.,TRBV4-1,TRBD1,CASSQASTGVRNTGELFF,TGCGCCAGCAGCCAGGCCTCAACAGGGGTTCGTAACACCGGGGAGCTGTTTTTT
TRBJ2-2,.,TRBV6-5,TRBD1,CASTRDRNTGELFF,TGTGCCAGCACTAGGGACAGGAACACCGGGGAGCTGTTTTTT
TRBJ2-7,.,TRBV3-1/TRBV3-2,.,CASSQASYYEQYF,TGTGCCAGCAGCCAAGCCAGCTACTACGAGCAGTACTTC
TRBJ2-1,.,TRBV18,TRBD1,CASSPVGGNYNEQFF,TGTGCCAGCTCACCAGTAGGGGGCAACTACAATGAGCAGTTCTTC
TRBJ2-1,.,TRBV2,TRBD1,CASRRTGFYNEQFF,TGTGCCAGCCGGAGGACAGGGTTCTACAATGAGCAGTTCTTC
TRBJ1-2,.,TRBV15,.,CATSRERGYGYTF,TGTGCCACCAGCAGAGAAAGGGGCTATGGCTACACCTTC
TRBJ2-3,.,TRBV3-1/TRBV3-2,TRBD2,CASSQGAGTTDTQYF,TGTGCCAGCAGCCAAGGAGCGGGAACCACAGATACGCAGTATTTT
TRBJ2-7,.,TRBV12-5,.,CASGLEPQTVYEQYF,TGTGCTAGTGGTTTGGAGCCCCAGACAGTCTACGAGCAGTACTTC
TRBJ2-7,.,TRBV2,TRBD1,CASSEVYRGSYEQYF,TGTGCCAGCAGCGAGGTCTACAGGGGTTCCTACGAGCAGTACTTC
TRBJ1-4,.,TRBV28,.,CASSLSGVSNEKLFF,TGTGCCAGCAGTTTATCGGGGGTGTCGAATGAAAAACTGTTTTTT
TRBJ1-3,.,TRBV6-5,.,CASRVGGSGNTIYF,TGTGCCAGCAGAGTCGGAGGTTCTGGAAACACCATATATTTT
TRBJ2-5,.,TRBV30,.,CAWSGVQGETQYF,TGTGCCTGGAGTGGGGTACAGGGAGAGACCCAGTACTTC
TRBJ2-1,.,TRBV7-3,TRBD2,CASSRVGAGVYNEQFF,TGTGCCAGCAGCCGTGTGGGTGCGGGAGTTTACAATGAGCAGTTCTTC
TRBJ2-1,.,TRBV2,.,CASSEERTPYNEQFF,TGTGCCAGCAGTGAAGAGAGGACCCCGTACAATGAGCAGTTCTTC
TRBJ2-2,.,TRBV7-9,.,CASSRDNSGELFF,TGTGCCAGCAGCCGGGACAATTCCGGGGAGCTGTTTTTT
TRBJ2-1,once,TRBV6-2/TRBV6-3,.,CASSYSRDGASGNEQFF,TGTGCCAGCAGTTACTCCCGGGACGGGGCCTCTGGGAATGAGCAGTTCTTC
TRBJ2-1,.,TRBV5-5,.,CASSFWGNNEQFF,TGTGCCAGCAGCTTCTGGGGGAACAATGAGCAGTTCTTC
TRBJ2-2,.,TRBV7-2,.,CASSLDGTTNTGELFF,TGTGCCAGCAGCTTAGATGGGACAACGAACACCGGGGAGCTGTTTTTT
TRBJ2-7,.,TRBV7-3,.,CASSLEQGYEQYF,TGTGCCAGCAGCTTAGAACAGGGCTACGAGCAGTACTTC
TRBJ1-1,.,TRBV5-1,.,CASSLAVRNTEAFF,TGCGCCAGCAGCTTGGCGGTTAGAAACACTGAAGCTTTCTTT
TRBJ2-1,.,TRBV28,.,CASSLPGSSYNEQFF,TGTGCCAGCAGTTTACCGGGGAGCTCCTACAATGAGCAGTTCTTC
TRBJ1-4,few,TRBV5-1,.,CASSPTGNEKLFF,TGCGCCAGCAGCCCAACGGGGAATGAAAAACTGTTTTTT
TRBJ2-7,.,TRBV7-9,.,CASSLGLGEQYF,TGTGCCAGCAGCCTGGGACTTGGCGAGCAGTACTTC
TRBJ2-7,.,TRBV7-3,TRBD2,CASSPLAGRPYEQYF,TGTGCCAGCAGCCCCCTAGCGGGACGCCCCTACGAGCAGTACTTC
TRBJ2-1,.,TRBV18,TRBD1,CASSPLPGQANNEQFF,TGTGCCAGCTCACCACTTCCGGGACAGGCGAACAATGAGCAGTTCTTC
TRBJ2-1,.,TRBV7-9,TRBD2,CASSLRAGGLNEQFF,TGTGCCAGCAGCTTACGAGCGGGAGGGTTGAATGAGCAGTTCTTC
TRBJ2-1,.,TRBV7-2,TRBD2,CASSLVPLAGWGNEQFF,TGTGCCAGCAGCTTAGTCCCACTAGCGGGATGGGGCAATGAGCAGTTCTTC
TRBJ2-7,.,TRBV24-1,TRBD1,CATSLTGNDEQYF,TGTGCCACCAGTTTGACAGGGAACGACGAGCAGTACTTC
TRBJ2-1,once,TRBV11-2,.,CASSFLWFGEQFF,TGTGCCAGCAGCTTTCTATGGTTCGGTGAGCAGTTCTTC
TRBJ2-6,few,TRBV7-9,.,CASSLQTQLSGANVLTF,TGTGCCAGCAGCTTACAGACACAGCTCTCTGGGGCCAACGTCCTGACTTTC
TRBJ2-1,.,TRBV7-3,.,CASSLVSSGGNNEQFF,TGTGCCAGCAGCTTAGTTTCCAGCGGAGGGAACAATGAGCAGTTCTTC
TRBJ1-2,.,TRBV7-9,.,CASSLDAGAGYTF,TGTGCCAGCAGCTTGGACGCGGGGGCCGGCTACACCTTC